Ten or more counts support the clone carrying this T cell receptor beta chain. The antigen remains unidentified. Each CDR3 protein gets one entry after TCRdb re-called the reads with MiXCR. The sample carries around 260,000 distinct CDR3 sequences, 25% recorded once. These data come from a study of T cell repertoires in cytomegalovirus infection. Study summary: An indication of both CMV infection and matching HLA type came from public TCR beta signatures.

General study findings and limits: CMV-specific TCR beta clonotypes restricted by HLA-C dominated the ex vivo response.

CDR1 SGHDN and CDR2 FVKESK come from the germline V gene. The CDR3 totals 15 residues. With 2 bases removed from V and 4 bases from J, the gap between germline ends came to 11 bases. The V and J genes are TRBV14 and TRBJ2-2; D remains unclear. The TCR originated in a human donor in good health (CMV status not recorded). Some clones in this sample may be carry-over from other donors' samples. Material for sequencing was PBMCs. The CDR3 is CASSQIGVGTGELFF. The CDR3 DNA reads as TGTGCCAGCAGCCAAATTGGGGTCGGCACCGGGGAGCTGTTTTTT. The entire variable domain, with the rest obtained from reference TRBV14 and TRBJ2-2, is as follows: EAGVTQFPSHSVIEKGQTVTLRCDPISGHDNLYWYRRVMGKEIKFLLHFVKESKQDESGMPNNRFLAERTGGTYSTLKVQPAELEDSGVYFCASSQIGVGTGELFFGEGSRLTVL.